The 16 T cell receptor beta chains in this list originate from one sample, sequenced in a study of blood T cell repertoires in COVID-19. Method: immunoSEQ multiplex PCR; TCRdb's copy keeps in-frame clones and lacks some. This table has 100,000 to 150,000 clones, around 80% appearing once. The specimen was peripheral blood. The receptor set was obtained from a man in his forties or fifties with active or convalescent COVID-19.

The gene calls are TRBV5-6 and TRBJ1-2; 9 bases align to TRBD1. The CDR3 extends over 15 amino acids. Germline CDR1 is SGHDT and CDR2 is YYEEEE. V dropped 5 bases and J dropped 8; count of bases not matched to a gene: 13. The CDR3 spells CASRNYRGRFEGYTF. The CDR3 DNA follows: TGTGCCAGCAGAAACTACAGGGGGCGATTTGAAGGCTACACCTTC.

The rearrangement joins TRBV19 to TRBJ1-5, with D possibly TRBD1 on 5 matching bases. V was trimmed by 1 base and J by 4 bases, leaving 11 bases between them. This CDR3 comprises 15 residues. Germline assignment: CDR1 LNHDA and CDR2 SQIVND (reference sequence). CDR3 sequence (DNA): TGTGCCAGTAGTATAGGAGGACAACAAAATCAGCCCCAGCATTTT. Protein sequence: CASSIGGQQNQPQHF.

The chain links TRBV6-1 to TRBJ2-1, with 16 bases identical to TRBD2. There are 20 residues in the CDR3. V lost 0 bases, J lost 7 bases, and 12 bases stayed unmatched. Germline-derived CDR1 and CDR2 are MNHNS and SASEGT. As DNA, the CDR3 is TGTGCCAGCAGTGAAGCCCCACCCGGGACTAGCGGGAGGGCGGGGAATGAGCAGTTCTTC. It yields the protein CASSEAPPGTSGRAGNEQFF.

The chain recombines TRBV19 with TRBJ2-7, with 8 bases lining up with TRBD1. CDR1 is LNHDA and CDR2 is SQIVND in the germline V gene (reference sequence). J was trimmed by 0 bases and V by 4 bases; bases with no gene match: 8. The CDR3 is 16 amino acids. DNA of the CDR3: TGTGCCAGTAGTAGCCCCGGTACAGGGGGCTCCTACGAGCAGTACTTC. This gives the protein CASSSPGTGGSYEQYF.

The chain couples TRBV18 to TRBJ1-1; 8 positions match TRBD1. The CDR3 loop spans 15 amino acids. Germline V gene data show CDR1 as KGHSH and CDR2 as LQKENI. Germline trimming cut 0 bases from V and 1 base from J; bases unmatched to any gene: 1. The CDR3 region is CASSPPGTGNTEAFF. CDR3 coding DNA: TGTGCCAGCTCACCACCGGGGACAGGGAACACTGAAGCTTTCTTT.

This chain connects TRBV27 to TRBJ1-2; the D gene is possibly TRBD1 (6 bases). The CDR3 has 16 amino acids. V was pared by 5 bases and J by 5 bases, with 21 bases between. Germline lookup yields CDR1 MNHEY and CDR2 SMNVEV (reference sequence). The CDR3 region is CASSPSAGGRGYGYTF. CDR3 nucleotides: TGTGCCAGCAGTCCCTCCGCGGGGGGCCGAGGATATGGCTACACCTTC.

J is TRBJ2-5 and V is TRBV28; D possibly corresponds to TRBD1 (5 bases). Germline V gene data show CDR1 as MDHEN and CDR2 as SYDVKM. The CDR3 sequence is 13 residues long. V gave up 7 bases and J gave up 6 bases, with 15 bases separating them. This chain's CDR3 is CASNRAGNQTQYF. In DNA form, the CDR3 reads TGTGCCAGCAACCGGGCAGGGAACCAGACCCAGTACTTC.

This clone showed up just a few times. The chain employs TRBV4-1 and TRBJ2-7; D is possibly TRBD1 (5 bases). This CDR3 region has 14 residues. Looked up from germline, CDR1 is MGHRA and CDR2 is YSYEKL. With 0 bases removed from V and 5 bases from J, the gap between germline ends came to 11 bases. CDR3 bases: TGCGCCAGCAGCCAAGAGCAGGGAATCGACGAGCAGTACTTC. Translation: CASSQEQGIDEQYF.

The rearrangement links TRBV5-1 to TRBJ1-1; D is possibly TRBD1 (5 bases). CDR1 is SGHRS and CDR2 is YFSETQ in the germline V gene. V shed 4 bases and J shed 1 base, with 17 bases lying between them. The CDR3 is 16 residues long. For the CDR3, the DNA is TGCGCCAGCAGCCGGGGGGGTACTCAGCGGAACACTGAAGCTTTCTTT. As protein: CASSRGGTQRNTEAFF.

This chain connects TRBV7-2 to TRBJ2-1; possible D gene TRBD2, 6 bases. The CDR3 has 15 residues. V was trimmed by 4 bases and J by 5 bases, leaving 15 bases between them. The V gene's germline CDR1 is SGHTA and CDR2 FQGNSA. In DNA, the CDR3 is TGTGCCAGCAGCTCCGGCGGGGCGGGAAACAATGAGCAGTTCTTC. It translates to CASSSGGAGNNEQFF. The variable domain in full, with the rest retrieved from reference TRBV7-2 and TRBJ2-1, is GAGVSQSPSNKVTEKGKDVELRCDPISGHTALYWYRQSLGQGLEFLIYFQGNSAPDKSGLPSDRFSAERTGGSVSTLTIQRTQQEDSAVYLCASSSGGAGNNEQFFGPGTRLTVL.

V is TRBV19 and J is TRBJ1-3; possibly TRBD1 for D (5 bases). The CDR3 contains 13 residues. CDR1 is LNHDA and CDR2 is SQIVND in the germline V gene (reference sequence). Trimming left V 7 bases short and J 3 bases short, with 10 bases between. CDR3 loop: CASTWGGGNTIYF. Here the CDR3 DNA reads TGTGCCAGTACTTGGGGCGGTGGAAACACCATATATTTT.

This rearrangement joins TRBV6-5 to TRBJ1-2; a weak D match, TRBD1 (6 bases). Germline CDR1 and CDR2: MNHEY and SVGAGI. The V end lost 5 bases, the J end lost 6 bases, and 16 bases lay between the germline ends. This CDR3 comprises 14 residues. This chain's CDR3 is CASSPMTGTNGYTF. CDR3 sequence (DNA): TGTGCCAGCAGTCCCATGACCGGGACAAATGGCTACACCTTC.

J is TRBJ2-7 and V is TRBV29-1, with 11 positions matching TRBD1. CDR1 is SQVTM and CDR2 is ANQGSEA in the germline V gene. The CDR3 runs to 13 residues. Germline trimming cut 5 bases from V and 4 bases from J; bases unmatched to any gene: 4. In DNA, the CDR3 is TGCAGCGTTAGGACAGGGGGCTTGTACGAGCAGTACTTC. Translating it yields CSVRTGGLYEQYF.

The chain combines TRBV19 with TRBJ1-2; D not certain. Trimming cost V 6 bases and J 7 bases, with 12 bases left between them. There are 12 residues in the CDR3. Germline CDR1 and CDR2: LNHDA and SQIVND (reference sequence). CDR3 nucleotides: TGTGCCAGTAGGACTCCCGCGGGTGGCTACACCTTC. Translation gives CASRTPAGGYTF.

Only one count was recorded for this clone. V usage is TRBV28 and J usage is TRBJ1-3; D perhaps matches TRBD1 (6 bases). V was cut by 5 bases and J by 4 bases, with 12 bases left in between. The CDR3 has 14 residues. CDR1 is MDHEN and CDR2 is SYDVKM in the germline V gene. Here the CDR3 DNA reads TGTGCCAGCAGTCTGAGGACAGTCGGAAACACCATATATTTT. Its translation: CASSLRTVGNTIYF.

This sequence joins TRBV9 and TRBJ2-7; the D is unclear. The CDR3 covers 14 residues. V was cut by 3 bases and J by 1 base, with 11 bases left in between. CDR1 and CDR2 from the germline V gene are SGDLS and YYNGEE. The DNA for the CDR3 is TGTGCCAGCAGCGCCAGTACAGCATCCTACGAGCAGTACTTC. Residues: CASSASTASYEQYF.